This paragraph covers one TCR beta chain sequence. Its antigen is unknown. The data stem from a study of cytomegalovirus exposure and HLA in healthy donors. Study overall: Earlier sequencing of 150 million to 200 million T cells yielded around 100 million unique TCR beta sequences. Findings and limits, study-wide: Presence/absence analyses assumed roughly uniform sequencing depth across donors, which may not hold. The sole available immune exposure information was CMV serostatus.

The PCR employed 60 Vbeta primers together with 13 Jbeta primers. Sequenced by immunoSEQ multiplex PCR; TCRdb stores in-frame clones only, minus some. The sample shows about 130,000 clones, and approximately 1.6% sits with its ten largest clones. The receptor was derived from a man between 18 and 35 years old in good health and CMV-seronegative. The specimen sequenced was PBMCs.

CDR3 nucleotide sequence: TGTGCCAGAAGCCCCCGGGACAGGAACAATCAGCCCCAGCATTTT. It encodes CARSPRDRNNQPQHF. The chain combines TRBV5-3 with TRBJ1-5, with TRBD1 matching over 8 bases. TRBV5-3 counts as an open reading frame of uncertain function. The CDR3 extends over 15 amino acids. J lost 3 bases, V lost 4 bases, and 6 bases had no gene match.